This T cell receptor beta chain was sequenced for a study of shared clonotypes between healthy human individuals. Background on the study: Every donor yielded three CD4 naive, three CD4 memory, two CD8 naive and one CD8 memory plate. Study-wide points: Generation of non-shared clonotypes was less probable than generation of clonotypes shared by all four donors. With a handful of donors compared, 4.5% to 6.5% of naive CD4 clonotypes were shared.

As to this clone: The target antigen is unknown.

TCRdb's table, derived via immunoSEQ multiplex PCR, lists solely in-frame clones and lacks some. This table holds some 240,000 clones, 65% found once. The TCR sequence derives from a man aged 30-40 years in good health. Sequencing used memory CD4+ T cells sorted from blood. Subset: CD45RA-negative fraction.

CDR3 in amino acids: CASSLVTDSDTQYF. CDR3 in DNA: TGCGCCAGCAGCTTGGTAACTGACTCAGATACGCAGTATTTT. The chain carries TRBV5-1 and TRBJ2-3; D unresolved. The germline V and J ends were trimmed by 0 bases and 4 bases, with 9 bases remaining between them. The CDR3 consists of 14 residues. The germline V gene encodes CDR1 SGHRS and CDR2 YFSETQ.